These T cell receptor beta chains were read from a single sample in a study of T cells after yellow fever vaccination. TCRdb called the 5' RACE reads again in MiXCR, with one record for every CDR3 protein. The sample yields 160,000 or so distinct CDR3 sequences, about 7% seen once. This material consisted of CD4+ T cells sorted from PBMCs, taken roughly 5 days after the first yellow fever vaccination. Receptors were obtained from a man aged 18 to 30 who received the YFV17D yellow fever vaccine. CDR3s leave out the opening cysteine and the closing phenylalanine or tryptophan. Fields, in order: J gene, V gene, CDR3 protein.

j_gene: TRBJ2-5; v_gene: TRBV7-2; CDR3aa: ASSLNFETQY
j_gene: TRBJ1-3; v_gene: TRBV7-9; CDR3aa: ASTRGPGNTIY
j_gene: TRBJ2-3; v_gene: TRBV10-1; CDR3aa: ASSGSFMRGGTDTQY
j_gene: TRBJ1-5; v_gene: TRBV7-2; CDR3aa: ASSLFAVPNQPQH
j_gene: TRBJ1-6; v_gene: TRBV6-5; CDR3aa: ASSYSPPRQGPASPLH
j_gene: TRBJ2-3; v_gene: TRBV7-8; CDR3aa: ASSPPYGQGGTDTQY
j_gene: TRBJ2-7; v_gene: TRBV20-1; CDR3aa: SARWGQGTYEQY
j_gene: TRBJ2-3; v_gene: TRBV27; CDR3aa: ASSFTVRADTQY
j_gene: TRBJ2-5; v_gene: TRBV14; CDR3aa: ASSQDASHQETQY
j_gene: TRBJ1-3; v_gene: TRBV18; CDR3aa: ASSRETSGNTIY
j_gene: TRBJ2-3; v_gene: TRBV7-2; CDR3aa: ASSLGGGGAVDTQY
j_gene: TRBJ2-1; v_gene: TRBV7-2; CDR3aa: ASSSGGMGNEQF
j_gene: TRBJ1-3; v_gene: TRBV7-6; CDR3aa: ASSPGGSGNTIY
j_gene: TRBJ2-3; v_gene: TRBV5-1; CDR3aa: ASTSEGDTQY
j_gene: TRBJ1-6; v_gene: TRBV7-2; CDR3aa: ASSLNSIGSPLH
j_gene: TRBJ1-6; v_gene: TRBV2; CDR3aa: ASRADRGNSPLH
j_gene: TRBJ2-3; v_gene: TRBV7-3; CDR3aa: ASSLTIGGAFLSQVYTDTQY
j_gene: TRBJ2-1; v_gene: TRBV20-1; CDR3aa: SARDTGGGEQF
j_gene: TRBJ2-2; v_gene: TRBV4-3; CDR3aa: ASSQVSGELF
j_gene: TRBJ1-2; v_gene: TRBV12-3/TRBV12-4; CDR3aa: ASSLEGRGSGYT
j_gene: TRBJ1-2; v_gene: TRBV7-9; CDR3aa: ASSQIQGSGYT
j_gene: TRBJ1-1; v_gene: TRBV29-1; CDR3aa: SVLRWENTEAF
j_gene: TRBJ2-5; v_gene: TRBV5-6; CDR3aa: ASSLAIGPAY
j_gene: TRBJ2-3; v_gene: TRBV6-1; CDR3aa: ASSPLAGGPDTQY